These 7 T cell receptor beta chains originate from one sample sequenced in a study of T-cell memory formation after mild COVID-19. TCRdb redid the calling of the 5' RACE reads with MiXCR, one entry per CDR3 protein. The profile covers approximately 170,000 distinct CDR3 sequences, with 13% appearing a single time and 3% to 4% taken by the ten largest. The sequenced material came from PBMCs or a T cell subset sorted from them (not recorded which). Every receptor here comes from a man younger than 35 who had mild COVID-19 (a few samples of this study predate the infection). Cell type and time point are not known.

The rearrangement links TRBV10-3 to TRBJ2-7, with D tentatively TRBD1 (6 bases). V dropped 7 bases and J dropped 4 bases, with 14 bases sitting between them. The CDR3 covers 13 residues. Looked up from germline, CDR1 is ENHRY and CDR2 is SYGVKD. The CDR3 sequence: CAITNPGQYEQYF. CDR3 DNA sequence: TGTGCCATCACCAACCCCGGACAGTACGAGCAGTACTTC.

This clonotype has a handful of counts. The chain couples TRBV4-2 to TRBJ1-4; D not resolved. The CDR3 covers 16 residues. From germline, CDR1 is LGHNA and CDR2 YNFKEQ. Trimming stripped 3 bases from V and 0 bases from J, with 11 bases between. The CDR3 DNA follows: TGTGCCAGCAGCCAGCGTAGTTGGGCAACTAATGAAAAACTGTTTTTT. Its protein product is CASSQRSWATNEKLFF.

Only a few counts were recorded for this clonotype. V is TRBV18 and J is TRBJ2-6, with D perhaps assigned TRBD1 or TRBD2 (5 bases each). Trimming shortened V by 2 bases and J by 4 bases, and 12 bases separated the two germline ends. Germline CDR1 is KGHSH and CDR2 is LQKENI. The CDR3 is 16 amino acids. CDR3: CASSPIAGTGANVLTF. The DNA of the CDR3 is TGTGCCAGCTCACCAATTGCAGGGACCGGGGCCAACGTCCTGACTTTC.

This chain uses TRBV9 with TRBJ2-5, with D possibly being TRBD2 (6 bases). V was clipped by 0 bases and J by 7 bases, with 13 bases between them. There are 14 residues in the CDR3. The germline gives CDR1 SGDLS, CDR2 YYNGEE. The CDR3 coding sequence is TGTGCCAGCAGCGTAGGGGGGGACCAACGGACCCAGTACTTC. It translates to CASSVGGDQRTQYF.

This clonotype has only a few counts. The genes are TRBV6-5 and TRBJ2-7, with D perhaps being TRBD1 or TRBD2 (5 bases each). Trimming took off 3 bases at V and 4 bases at J, with 13 bases between the two ends. Germline CDR1 MNHEY, CDR2 SVGAGI. The CDR3 extends over 14 amino acids. Written as DNA, the CDR3 is TGTGCCAGCAGTTATACCGGGACGGGGTACGAGCAGTACTTC. This translates into CASSYTGTGYEQYF.

In this sample, this clonotype turned up a few times. This rearrangement joins TRBV10-2 to TRBJ1-1; no reliable D call. Germline lookup yields CDR1 WSHSY and CDR2 SAAADI. Trimming left V 3 bases short and J 0 bases short, with 11 bases between. This CDR3 is 15 amino acids long. CDR3 nucleotide sequence: TGCGCCAGCAGTGACCCCGGGATGATGAACACTGAAGCTTTCTTT. Protein sequence: CASSDPGMMNTEAFF.

The table lists this clonotype with a count of one. V and J are TRBV12-3 or TRBV12-4 and TRBJ1-2, with TRBD1 matching over 7 bases. The V and J ends lost 5 bases and 2 bases, in that order; junction bases with no gene match: 5. The CDR3 spans 14 residues. The CDR3, as DNA: TGTGCCAGCAGTCCCGGGACAGTCAACTATGGCTACACCTTC. Residues: CASSPGTVNYGYTF.